The rows below give T cell receptor beta chains drawn from one sample of a study of shared clonotypes between healthy human individuals. Assay: immunoSEQ multiplex PCR; the TCRdb copy retains only in-frame clones and omits some. The sample records 2 million to 2.5 million clones, 85% to 95% being singletons. Sequenced: naive CD4+ T cells from PBMCs. All receptors come from a man younger than 35 in good health. Some clones in this sample may be carry-over from other donors' samples. Both conserved end residues are part of each CDR3. A D gene is named only where the DNA matches it firmly. Clone size appears in some rows only: once, few, many, or a class for an expanded clone.

CASSQEGAGTEAFF,NA,TRBJ1-1,TRBV14,NA
CASRKQGVDEQFF,TRBD1,TRBJ2-1,TRBV18,NA
CASSPNTGFHEQYF,NA,TRBJ2-7,TRBV18,once
CASRADRGNGYTF,TRBD1,TRBJ1-2,TRBV2,NA
CASSRTGGDGYTF,TRBD1,TRBJ1-2,TRBV18,NA
CASSLVAGVGAFF,NA,TRBJ1-1,TRBV5-5,NA
CASSLGADYGYTF,NA,TRBJ1-2,TRBV7-9,NA
CASSQARSDEQYF,NA,TRBJ2-7,TRBV4-2,NA
CASSPAGGTEAFF,NA,TRBJ1-1,TRBV18,few
CASRSRDAPWSGYTF,NA,TRBJ1-2,TRBV5-4,NA
CASSLEPSYNEQFF,NA,TRBJ2-1,TRBV7-8,NA
CASSLFGGTANEKLFF,TRBD1,TRBJ1-4,TRBV5-1,NA
CASSAGTSSYNEQFF,TRBD2,TRBJ2-1,TRBV9,NA
CASGRQSSGANVLTF,NA,TRBJ2-6,TRBV12-5,NA
CGVGARGNQPQHF,NA,TRBJ1-5,TRBV19,NA
CASRGRSYSNQPQHF,NA,TRBJ1-5,TRBV2,once
CASSFNTGGYGYTF,TRBD1,TRBJ1-2,TRBV27,NA
CASSLPPGTGAQDGYEQYF,TRBD1,TRBJ2-7,TRBV5-6,NA
CSVERGQGTDTQYF,TRBD1,TRBJ2-3,TRBV29-1,once
CASSPTLGSAFF,NA,TRBJ1-1,TRBV28,NA
CASSLVSEAFF,NA,TRBJ1-1,TRBV5-5,NA
CASSFSGLGNQPQHF,NA,TRBJ1-5,TRBV28,few
CASRASRTGELFF,NA,TRBJ2-2,TRBV27,NA
CASSPLTGELFF,NA,TRBJ2-2,TRBV14,NA
CASSYAGQGRNEQFF,TRBD1,TRBJ2-1,TRBV5-4,NA
CASSGAGEQYF,NA,TRBJ2-7,TRBV6-5,NA
CASSLDGGRVPQHF,NA,TRBJ1-5,TRBV5-1,NA
CASSLASIVGDTQYF,NA,TRBJ2-3,TRBV5-1,NA
CASTWGNTGELFF,NA,TRBJ2-2,TRBV27,NA
CASSIPHRAYEQYF,NA,TRBJ2-7,TRBV19,NA
CASSYPGLAGTDTQYF,TRBD2,TRBJ2-3,TRBV7-2,NA
CASSLGGVGGSYTF,NA,TRBJ1-2,TRBV28,NA
CASSPPLGTGTKAVYEQYF,TRBD1,TRBJ2-7,TRBV7-9,NA
CASSSARLRGYGGTQYF,NA,TRBJ2-5,TRBV27,NA
CASSPLFTGLYGYTF,NA,TRBJ1-2,TRBV6-5,NA
CASSQGLKSSYNEQFF,NA,TRBJ2-1,TRBV14,NA
CASSQDFRTSGISEAFF,NA,TRBJ1-1,TRBV4-1,NA
CASSPLGTGVQTGELFF,TRBD1,TRBJ2-2,TRBV18,NA
CASSENRGNEQYF,NA,TRBJ2-7,TRBV2,NA
CASSRVGTGVNTIYF,TRBD1,TRBJ1-3,TRBV7-9,NA
CASSLSQQGNYGYTF,NA,TRBJ1-2,TRBV6-5,NA
CASLPRTGYVQPQHF,TRBD1,TRBJ1-5,TRBV28,NA
CSVGVATNEKLFF,NA,TRBJ1-4,TRBV29-1,NA
CASSFFPTPRGAFF,NA,TRBJ1-1,TRBV28,NA
CASNYGGHPCGWETQYF,NA,TRBJ2-5,TRBV6-9,NA
CASSARTRTGDAFF,TRBD1,TRBJ1-1,TRBV7-2,NA
CASTGWSEAFF,NA,TRBJ1-1,TRBV19,NA
CASSRYGQGTGTGELFF,TRBD1,TRBJ2-2,TRBV18,NA
CASSNPDRGRVGNEQFF,TRBD1,TRBJ2-1,TRBV5-1,NA
CASSARSSRDSNQPQHF,NA,TRBJ1-5,TRBV5-4,NA
CASSQVQYQETQYF,NA,TRBJ2-5,TRBV14,NA
CASIAGTATYNEQFF,NA,TRBJ2-1,TRBV5-1,NA
CATGVVNEQFF,NA,TRBJ2-1,TRBV5-3,NA
CASSPQGPRRGETQYF,NA,TRBJ2-5,TRBV18,NA
CASSEIGQASGELFF,TRBD1,TRBJ2-2,TRBV6-1,NA
CAISAVSSYEQYF,NA,TRBJ2-7,TRBV10-3,NA
CAWSVQGVQPQHF,TRBD1,TRBJ1-5,TRBV30,NA
CAWTLPRGNSPLHF,NA,TRBJ1-6,TRBV30,NA
CASSADRFGYTF,TRBD1,TRBJ1-2,TRBV10-1,NA
CASSISTDTQYF,NA,TRBJ2-3,TRBV19,NA